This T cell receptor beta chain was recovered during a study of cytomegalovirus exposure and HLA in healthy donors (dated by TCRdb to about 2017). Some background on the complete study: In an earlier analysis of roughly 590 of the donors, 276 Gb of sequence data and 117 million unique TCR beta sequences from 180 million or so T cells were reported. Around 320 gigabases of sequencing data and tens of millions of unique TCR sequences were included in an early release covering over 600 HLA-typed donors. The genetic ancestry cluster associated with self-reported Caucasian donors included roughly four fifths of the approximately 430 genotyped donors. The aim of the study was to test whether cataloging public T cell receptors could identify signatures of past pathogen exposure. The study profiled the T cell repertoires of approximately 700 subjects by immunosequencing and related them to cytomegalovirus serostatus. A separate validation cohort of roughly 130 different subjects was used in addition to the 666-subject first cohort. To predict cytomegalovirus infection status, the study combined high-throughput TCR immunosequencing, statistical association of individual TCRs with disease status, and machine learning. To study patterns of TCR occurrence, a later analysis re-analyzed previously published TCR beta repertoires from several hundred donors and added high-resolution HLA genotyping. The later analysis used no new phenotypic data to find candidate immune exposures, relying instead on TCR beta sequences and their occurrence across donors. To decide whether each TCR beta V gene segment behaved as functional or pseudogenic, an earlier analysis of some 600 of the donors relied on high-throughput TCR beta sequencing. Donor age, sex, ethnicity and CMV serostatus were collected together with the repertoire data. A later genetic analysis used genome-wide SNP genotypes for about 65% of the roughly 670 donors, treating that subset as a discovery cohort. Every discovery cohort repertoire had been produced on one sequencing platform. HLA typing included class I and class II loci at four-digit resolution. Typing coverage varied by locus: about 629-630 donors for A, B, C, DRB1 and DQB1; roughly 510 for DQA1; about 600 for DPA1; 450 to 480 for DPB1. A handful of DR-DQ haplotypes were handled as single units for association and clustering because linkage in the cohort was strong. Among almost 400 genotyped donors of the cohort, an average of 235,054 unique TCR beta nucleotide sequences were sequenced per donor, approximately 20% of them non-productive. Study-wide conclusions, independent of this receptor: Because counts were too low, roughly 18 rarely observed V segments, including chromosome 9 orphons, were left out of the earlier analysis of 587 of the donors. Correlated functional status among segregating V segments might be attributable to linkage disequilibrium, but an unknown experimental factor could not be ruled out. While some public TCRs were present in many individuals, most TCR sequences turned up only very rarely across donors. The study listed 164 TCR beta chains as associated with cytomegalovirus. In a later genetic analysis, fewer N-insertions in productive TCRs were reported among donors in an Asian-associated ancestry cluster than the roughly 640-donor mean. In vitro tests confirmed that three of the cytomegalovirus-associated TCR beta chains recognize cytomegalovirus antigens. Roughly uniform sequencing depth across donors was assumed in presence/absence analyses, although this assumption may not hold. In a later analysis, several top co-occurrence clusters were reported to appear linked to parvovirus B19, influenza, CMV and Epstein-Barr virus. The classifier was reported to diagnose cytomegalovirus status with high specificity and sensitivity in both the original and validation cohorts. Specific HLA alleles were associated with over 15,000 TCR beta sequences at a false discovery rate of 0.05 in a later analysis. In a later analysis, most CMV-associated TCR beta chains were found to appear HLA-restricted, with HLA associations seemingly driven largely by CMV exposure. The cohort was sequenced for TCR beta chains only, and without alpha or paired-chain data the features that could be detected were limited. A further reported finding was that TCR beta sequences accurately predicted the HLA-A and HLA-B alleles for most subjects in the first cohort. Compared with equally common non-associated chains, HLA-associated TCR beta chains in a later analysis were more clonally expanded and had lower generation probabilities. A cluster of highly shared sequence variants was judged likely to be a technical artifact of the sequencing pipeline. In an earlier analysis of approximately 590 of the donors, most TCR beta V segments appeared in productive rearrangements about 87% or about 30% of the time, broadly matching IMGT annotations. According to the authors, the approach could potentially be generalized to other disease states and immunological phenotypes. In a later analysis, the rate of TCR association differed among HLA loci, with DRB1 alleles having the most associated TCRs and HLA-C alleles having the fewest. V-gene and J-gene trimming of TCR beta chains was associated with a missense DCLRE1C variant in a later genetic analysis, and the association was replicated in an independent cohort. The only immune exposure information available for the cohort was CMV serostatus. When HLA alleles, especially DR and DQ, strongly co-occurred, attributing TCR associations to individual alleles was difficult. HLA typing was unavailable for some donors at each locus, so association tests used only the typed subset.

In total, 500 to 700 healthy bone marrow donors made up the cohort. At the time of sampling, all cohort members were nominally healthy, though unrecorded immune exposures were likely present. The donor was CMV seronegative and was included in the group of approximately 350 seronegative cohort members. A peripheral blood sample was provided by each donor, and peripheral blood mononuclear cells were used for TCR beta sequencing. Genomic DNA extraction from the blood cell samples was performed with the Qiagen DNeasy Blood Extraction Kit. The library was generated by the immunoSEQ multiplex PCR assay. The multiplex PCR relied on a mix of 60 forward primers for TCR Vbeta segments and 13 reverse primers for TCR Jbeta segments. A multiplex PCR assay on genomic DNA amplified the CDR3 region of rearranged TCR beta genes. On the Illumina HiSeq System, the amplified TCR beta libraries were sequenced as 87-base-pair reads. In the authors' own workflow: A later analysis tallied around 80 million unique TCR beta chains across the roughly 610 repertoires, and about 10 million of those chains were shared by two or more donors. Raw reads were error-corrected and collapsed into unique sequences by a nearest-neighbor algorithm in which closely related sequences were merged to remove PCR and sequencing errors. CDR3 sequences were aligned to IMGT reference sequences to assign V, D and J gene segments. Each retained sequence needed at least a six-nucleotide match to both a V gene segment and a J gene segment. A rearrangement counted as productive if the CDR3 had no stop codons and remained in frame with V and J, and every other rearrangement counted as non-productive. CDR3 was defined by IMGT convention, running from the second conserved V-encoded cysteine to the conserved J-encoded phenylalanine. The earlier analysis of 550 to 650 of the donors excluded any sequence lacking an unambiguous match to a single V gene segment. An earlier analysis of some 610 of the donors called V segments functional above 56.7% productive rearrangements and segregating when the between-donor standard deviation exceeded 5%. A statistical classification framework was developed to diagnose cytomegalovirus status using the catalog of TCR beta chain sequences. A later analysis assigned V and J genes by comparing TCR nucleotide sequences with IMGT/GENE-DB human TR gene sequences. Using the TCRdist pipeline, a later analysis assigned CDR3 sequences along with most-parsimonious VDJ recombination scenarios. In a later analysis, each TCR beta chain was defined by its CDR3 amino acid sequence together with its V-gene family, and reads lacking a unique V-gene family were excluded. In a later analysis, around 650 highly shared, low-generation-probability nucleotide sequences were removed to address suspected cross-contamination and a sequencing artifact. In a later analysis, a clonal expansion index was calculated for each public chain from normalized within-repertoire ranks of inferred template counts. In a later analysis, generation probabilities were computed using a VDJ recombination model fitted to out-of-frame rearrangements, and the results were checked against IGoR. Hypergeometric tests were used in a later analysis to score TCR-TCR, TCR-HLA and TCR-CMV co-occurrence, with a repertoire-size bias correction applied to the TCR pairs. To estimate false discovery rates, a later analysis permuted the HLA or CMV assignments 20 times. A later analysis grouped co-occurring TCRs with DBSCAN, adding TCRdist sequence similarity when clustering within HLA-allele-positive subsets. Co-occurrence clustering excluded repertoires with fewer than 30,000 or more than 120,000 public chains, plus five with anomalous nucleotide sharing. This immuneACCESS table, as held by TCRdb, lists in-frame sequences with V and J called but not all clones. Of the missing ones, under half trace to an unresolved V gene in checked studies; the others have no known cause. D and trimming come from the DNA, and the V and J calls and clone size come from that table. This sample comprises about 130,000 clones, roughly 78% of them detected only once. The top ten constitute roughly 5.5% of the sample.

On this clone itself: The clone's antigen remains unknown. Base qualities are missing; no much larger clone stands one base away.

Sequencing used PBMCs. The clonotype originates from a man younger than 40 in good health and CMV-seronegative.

The DNA sequence is given as TGTGCCAGCACCCAGACAGGGGGAGAGCAGTACTTC. This codes for CASTQTGGEQYF. The sequence joins TRBV5-4 to TRBJ2-7, with 9 bases in between that match TRBD1. CDR1 SGHNT and CDR2 YYREEE were looked up in the germline V gene (reference sequence). At the junction V is shortened by 6 bases and J by 7 bases; bases outside the gene matches: 5. From its cysteine to its phenylalanine, the CDR3 spans 12 amino acids. Of all the DNA, just the CDR3 is kept, 36 bases in frame from base 1.